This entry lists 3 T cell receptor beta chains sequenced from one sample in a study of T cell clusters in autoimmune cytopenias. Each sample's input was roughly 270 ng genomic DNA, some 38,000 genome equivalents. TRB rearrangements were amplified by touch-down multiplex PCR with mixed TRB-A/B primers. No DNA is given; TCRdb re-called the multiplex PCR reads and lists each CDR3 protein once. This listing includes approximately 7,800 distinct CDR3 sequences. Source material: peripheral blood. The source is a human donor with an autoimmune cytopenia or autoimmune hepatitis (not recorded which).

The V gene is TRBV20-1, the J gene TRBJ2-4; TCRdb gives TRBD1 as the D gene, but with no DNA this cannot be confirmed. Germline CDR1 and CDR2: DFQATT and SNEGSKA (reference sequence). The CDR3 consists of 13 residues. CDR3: CSAWAIAKNIQYF.

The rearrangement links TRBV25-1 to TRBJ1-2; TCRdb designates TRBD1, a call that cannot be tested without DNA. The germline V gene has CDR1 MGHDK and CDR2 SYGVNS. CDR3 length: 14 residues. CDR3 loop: CASRGWQGRSGYTF.

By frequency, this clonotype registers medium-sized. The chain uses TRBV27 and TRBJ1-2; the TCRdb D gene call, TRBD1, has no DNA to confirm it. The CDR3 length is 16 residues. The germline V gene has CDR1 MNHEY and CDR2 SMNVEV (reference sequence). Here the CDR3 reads CASSFWGRGRKNGYTF.